One sample yielded the 25 T cell receptor beta chains listed below, sequenced in a study of spatial heterogeneity in lung cancer. Study-wide results and caveats: Expanded intratumoral alpha and beta TCR counts tracked tumor mutation counts.

Their antigens remain unidentified. TCRdb re-analysed the 5' RACE reads in MiXCR, keeping a single row per CDR3 protein. Among about 11,000 distinct CDR3 sequences listed, 4.5% to 6.5% were seen once. As to time point: sample taken at primary tumor resection. The input for sequencing was lung tumor tissue, taken at surgery. All receptors derive from a male donor with early-stage non-small cell lung cancer.

In this sample, this clonotype is medium-sized. The library was designed around alpha chains, so this beta chain is a stray read whose abundance carries little weight. The chain combines TRBV20-1 with TRBJ1-1; D is perhaps TRBD1 (6 bases). Trimming shortened V by 1 base and J by 5 bases, and 14 bases separated the two germline ends. The germline V gene has CDR1 DFQATT and CDR2 SNEGSKA (reference sequence). The CDR3 sequence is 14 residues long. CDR3 in amino acids: CSARVRDIDTEAFF. CDR3 in DNA: TGCAGTGCTAGAGTACGGGACATTGATACTGAAGCTTTCTTT.

This clonotype has ten or more counts. The library was prepared for alpha chains; this beta chain is a stray read, so its frequency means little. The CDR3 loop reads CASSPRERSYNEQFF. In DNA form, the CDR3 reads TGTGCCAGCAGCCCTAGGGAGAGATCCTACAATGAGCAGTTCTTC. The chain combines TRBV9 with TRBJ2-1, with D maybe TRBD2 (5 bases). This CDR3 is built from 15 residues. Germline-derived CDR1 and CDR2 are SGDLS and YYNGEE. V was shortened by 4 bases and J by 1 base, with 12 bases between the two germline ends.

Comments on this clonotype: With the library built for alpha chains, this beta chain is off target and its frequency is not meaningful. The chain couples TRBV7-3 to TRBJ2-5; D might be TRBD1 (6 bases). The CDR3 length is 15 residues. Germline CDR1 SGHTA, CDR2 FQGTGA. Trimming shortened V by 0 bases and J by 2 bases, and 10 bases separated the two germline ends. CDR3 residues: CASSLTPGQQETQYF. The CDR3 DNA is TGTGCCAGCAGCTTAACCCCGGGACAACAAGAGACCCAGTACTTC.

By sample fraction, this clonotype is large. A library prepared for alpha chains yielded this beta chain as an off-target read; its size is of little meaning. V gene TRBV29-1 combines with J gene TRBJ2-7; D is unclear. Trimming took off 2 bases at V and 0 bases at J, with 8 bases between the two ends. Germline loops: CDR1 SQVTM, CDR2 ANQGSEA. The CDR3 extends over 13 amino acids. CDR3 sequence reads: CSVEIASSYEQYF. DNA for the CDR3: TGCAGCGTTGAAATCGCGAGCTCCTACGAGCAGTACTTC.

On this clonotype itself: A library made for alpha chains picked up this beta chain off target, so its size means little. The CDR3 DNA reads TGTGCCAGCAGCGTTGGGATCGAAAGGCAAGAGACCCAGTACTTC. As protein: CASSVGIERQETQYF. The chain is built from TRBV9 and TRBJ2-5; no firm D call. Germline V gene lookup returns CDR1 SGDLS and CDR2 YYNGEE. The CDR3 runs 15 residues. Trimming took off 2 bases at V and 2 bases at J, with 13 bases between the two ends. The variable domain in full, with the rest retrieved from reference TRBV9 and TRBJ2-5, is DSGVTQTPKHLITATGQRVTLRCSPRSGDLSVYWYQQSLDQGLQFLIQYYNGEERAKGNILERFSAQQFPDLHSELNLSSLELGDSALYFCASSVGIERQETQYFGPGTRLLVL.

In its sample, this clonotype was seen many times. Found in a library prepared for alpha chains, this beta chain is an off-target read, and its abundance has little meaning. The chain employs TRBV10-3 and TRBJ1-1; TRBD1 agrees at 7 bases. Trimming at V came to 4 bases and at J to 4 bases, leaving 6 bases not matched to a gene. Germline loops: CDR1 ENHRY, CDR2 SYGVKD. The length of the CDR3 is 14 residues. The CDR3 spells CAISAEGAGTEAFF. As DNA, the CDR3 is TGTGCCATCAGTGCGGAGGGGGCCGGCACTGAAGCTTTCTTT.

This clonotype was recorded many times. A library made for alpha chains picked up this beta chain off target, so its size means little. The chain combines TRBV27 with TRBJ2-5; 7 nucleotides line up with TRBD1. V gave up 5 bases and J gave up 4 bases; unmatched junction bases: 4. CDR1 MNHEY and CDR2 SMNVEV come from the germline V gene (reference sequence). The CDR3 totals 13 residues. In DNA form, the CDR3 reads TGTGCCAGCAGTGTACAGGGGTCAGAGACCCAGTACTTC. It is translated as CASSVQGSETQYF.

About this clonotype: Because this beta chain is a stray read in a library intended to capture alpha chains, its abundance should not be given much weight. The gene calls are TRBV7-9 and TRBJ2-2; no reliable D call. Looked up from germline, CDR1 is SEHNR and CDR2 is FQNEAQ (reference sequence). V lost 5 bases, J lost 4 bases, and 2 bases lay in between. The CDR3 totals 11 residues. The CDR3 DNA sequence: TGTGCCAGCAGCCGCACCGGGGAGCTGTTTTTT. It codes for CASSRTGELFF.

By its share, this clonotype is medium-sized. A library prepared for alpha chains yielded this beta chain as an off-target read; its size is of little meaning. The V call is TRBV9, the J call TRBJ1-1; no firm D call. The germline V and J ends were trimmed by 3 bases and 5 bases, with 11 bases remaining between them. The CDR3 runs 13 residues. The germline CDR1 and CDR2 sequences are SGDLS and YYNGEE. The CDR3 region has the DNA TGTGCCAGCAGCGAGACGCCGGGAACTGAAGCTTTCTTT. Translation gives CASSETPGTEAFF.

This clonotype has a count of ten or more. Because the library targeted alpha chains, this beta chain is an off-target read whose size means little. This rearrangement joins TRBV27 to TRBJ1-5, with 7 bases identical to TRBD1. From germline, CDR1 is MNHEY and CDR2 SMNVEV (reference sequence). The CDR3 totals 15 residues. Germline trimming cut 8 bases from V and 3 bases from J; bases unmatched to any gene: 10. CDR3 nucleotides: TGTGCCAGCCGAAGCACGGACAGGATCAATCAGCCCCAGCATTTT. It encodes CASRSTDRINQPQHF.

By share of the sample, this clonotype is medium-sized. As an off-target read in a library built for alpha chains, this beta chain has a frequency of little significance. V is TRBV29-1 and J is TRBJ2-3; TRBD1 aligns across 9 bases. The CDR3 has 14 amino acids. In germline, CDR1 is SQVTM, CDR2 ANQGSEA. The V segment lost 7 bases and the J segment 3 bases; nucleotides outside the gene matches: 8. CDR3 DNA: TGCAGCGCAAACCGGGACAGGGCTACAGATACGCAGTATTTT. Its translation: CSANRDRATDTQYF.

In this sample, this clonotype turned up many times. Because this beta chain is a stray read in a library intended to capture alpha chains, its abundance should not be given much weight. This sequence joins TRBV28 and TRBJ1-3, with a possible D match to TRBD1 (5 bases). The length of the CDR3 is 17 residues. The V end was cut by 4 bases, the J end by 0 bases, with 16 bases between. From germline, CDR1 is MDHEN and CDR2 SYDVKM. This CDR3 is CASSSRTGLSSGNTIYF. The CDR3 DNA sequence: TGTGCCAGCAGTTCTAGAACGGGACTCAGCTCTGGAAACACCATATATTTT.

By proportion, this clonotype is large. Within a library made for alpha chains, this beta chain is off target, and its count is uninformative. V is TRBV19 and J is TRBJ2-2; TRBD1 is a possible D gene (6 bases). Germline assignment: CDR1 LNHDA and CDR2 SQIVND (reference sequence). V dropped 5 bases and J dropped 5 bases, with 18 bases sitting between them. The CDR3 contains 16 residues. The CDR3 DNA sequence: TGTGCCAGTAGTCGTACCGGGACACTCAAGACCGGGGAGCTGTTTTTT. Its protein product is CASSRTGTLKTGELFF.

A word on this clonotype: This beta chain slipped into a library made for alpha chains as a stray read, so its size is not meaningful. This chain uses TRBV7-7 with TRBJ2-2; 12 bases are shared with TRBD2. This CDR3 has 18 amino acids. V shed 4 bases and J 0 bases; nucleotides not matched to a gene: 6. The germline V gene encodes CDR1 SSHAT and CDR2 FNYEAQ (reference sequence). The CDR3 sequence is CASSSRTSGNTNTGELFF. For the CDR3, the DNA is TGTGCCAGCAGCTCCCGGACTAGCGGGAACACGAACACCGGGGAGCTGTTTTTT. Full variable domain (missing parts from reference TRBV7-7 and TRBJ2-2): GAGVSQSPRYKVTKRGQDVTLRCDPISSHATLYWYQQALGQGPEFLTYFNYEAQPDKSGLPSDRFSAERPEGSISTLTIQRTEQRDSAMYRCASSSRTSGNTNTGELFFGEGSRLTVL.

This clonotype has a count of ten or more. The size of this beta chain means little, since it is a stray read in a library made for alpha chains. The chain has TRBV7-9 and TRBJ2-7; tentatively, D is TRBD1 (6 bases). The V end lost 1 base, the J end lost 0 bases, and 10 bases lay between the germline ends. The CDR3 is made up of 15 amino acids. Per the germline V gene, CDR1 is SEHNR and CDR2 is FQNEAQ (reference sequence). CDR3 nucleotide sequence: TGTGCCAGCAGCTTAGACAGGGCAATCTCCTACGAGCAGTACTTC. Its translation: CASSLDRAISYEQYF. The full variable domain, its missing parts supplied by reference TRBV7-9 and TRBJ2-7, is DTGVSQNPRHKITKRGQNVTFRCDPISEHNRLYWYRQTLGQGPEFLTYFQNEAQLEKSRLLSDRFSAERPKGSFSTLEIQRTEQGDSAMYLCASSLDRAISYEQYFGPGTRLTVT.

The sample holds a few counts of this clonotype. Since it is a stray read in a library aimed at alpha chains, this beta chain has a size that is not meaningful. The chain combines TRBV20-1 with TRBJ2-5, with D tentatively TRBD2 (6 bases). The CDR3 totals 14 residues. Germline-derived CDR1 and CDR2 are DFQATT and SNEGSKA (reference sequence). The ends were cut back, 6 bases at V and 1 base at J, with 15 bases in the middle. For the CDR3, the DNA is TGCAGTGCGACGACCCTGGGGGGCCAAGAGACCCAGTACTTC. It codes for CSATTLGGQETQYF.

This clonotype came up a few times. This beta chain is a stray read from a library made for alpha chains; its abundance is not meaningful. The V and J genes are TRBV4-1 and TRBJ2-7, with a possible D match to TRBD1 (6 bases). The CDR3 has 14 amino acids. Trimming took 6 bases from V and 0 from J, leaving 12 bases between them. In germline, CDR1 is MGHRA, CDR2 YSYEKL. The CDR3 is CASSQNRDSYEQYF. The CDR3 nucleotides read TGCGCCAGCAGTCAAAACAGGGACTCCTACGAGCAGTACTTC.

This clonotype was detected many times. The library was prepared for alpha chains; this beta chain is a stray read, so its frequency means little. The gene calls are TRBV4-1 and TRBJ2-7; D is undetermined. The length of the CDR3 is 15 residues. The germline V gene has CDR1 MGHRA and CDR2 YSYEKL. Deletions cut 1 base from V and 0 bases from J, with 10 bases between. The CDR3 loop reads CASSQARASSYEQYF. The CDR3 region has the DNA TGCGCCAGCAGCCAAGCAAGGGCGAGCTCCTACGAGCAGTACTTC.

This clonotype was detected many times. Found in a library prepared for alpha chains, this beta chain is an off-target read, and its abundance has little meaning. This sequence joins TRBV20-1 and TRBJ2-2, with TRBD1 identical over 10 bases. CDR3 length equals 14 residues. V gave up 6 bases and J gave up 6 bases; unmatched junction bases: 7. CDR1 is DFQATT and CDR2 is SNEGSKA in the germline V gene (reference sequence). As DNA, the CDR3 is TGCAGTGCGTTGACAGGGGGCGCTTCCGGGGAGCTGTTTTTT. Translation: CSALTGGASGELFF.

At least ten counts were recorded for this clonotype. A library made for alpha chains picked up this beta chain off target, so its size means little. This chain links TRBV7-9 with TRBJ1-1; 8 nucleotides agree with TRBD1. This CDR3 contains 14 residues. The germline V gene encodes CDR1 SEHNR and CDR2 FQNEAQ (reference sequence). The ends lost 3 bases at V and 7 bases at J; junction bases unmatched: 7. DNA of the CDR3: TGTGCCAGCAGCTTGACAGGGGATACCGGTGAAGCTTTCTTT. It codes for CASSLTGDTGEAFF.

This clonotype was detected ten times or more. This beta chain is off target for a library built for alpha chains, so its abundance means little. The J gene is TRBJ2-7, the V gene TRBV29-1, with TRBD2 matching 8 bases. The V and J ends lost 7 bases and 3 bases, in that order; junction bases with no gene match: 11. The CDR3 spans 14 residues. Germline V lookup: CDR1 SQVTM, CDR2 ANQGSEA. CDR3 sequence reads: CSALGGVTLYEQYF. Written as DNA, the CDR3 is TGCAGCGCTCTCGGGGGGGTTACCCTCTACGAGCAGTACTTC.

A note on this clonotype: This beta chain lies outside the target of a library built for alpha chains; its clone size means little. This sequence joins TRBV4-2 and TRBJ2-6; 9 positions agree with TRBD1. This CDR3 has 18 amino acids. Germline CDR1 LGHNA, CDR2 YNFKEQ. The trim removed 3 bases at V and 2 bases at J, leaving 8 bases unmatched. CDR3 sequence reads: CASSHRDRASTGANVLTF. Written as DNA, the CDR3 is TGTGCCAGCAGCCACAGGGACAGGGCCTCCACTGGGGCCAACGTCCTGACTTTC.

This clonotype was seen many times. This beta chain is an unintended read in a library built for alpha chains; its size means little. The V gene is TRBV2, the J gene TRBJ2-1; 8 bases line up with TRBD2. With V trimmed by 6 bases and J by 4 bases, 14 bases remained unmatched. CDR3 size: 17 residues. CDR1 is SNHLY, CDR2 FYNNEI, per germline. CDR3 amino acids: CASSVLAAAKTYNEQFF. The CDR3 DNA reads TGTGCCAGCAGCGTACTAGCGGCAGCCAAGACTTACAATGAGCAGTTCTTC. Looking up the rest from reference TRBV2 and TRBJ2-1 gives the full variable domain: EPEVTQTPSHQVTQMGQEVILRCVPISNHLYFYWYRQILGQKVEFLVSFYNNEISEKSEIFDDQFSVERPDGSNFTLKIRSTKLEDSAMYFCASSVLAAAKTYNEQFFGPGTRLTVL.

This clonotype ranks as medium-sized. This beta chain is an off-target read within a library intended for alpha chains, so its frequency means little. Here the CDR3 reads CASSVGRSTDTQYF. In nucleotides, the CDR3 is TGTGCCAGCAGCGTAGGCCGAAGCACAGATACGCAGTATTTT. The V gene is TRBV9, the J gene TRBJ2-3; D gene uncertain. CDR1 and CDR2 from the germline V gene are SGDLS and YYNGEE. V dropped 0 bases and J dropped 0 bases, with 5 bases sitting between them. The CDR3 has 14 residues.

This clonotype is termed large (0.1 to 1%). This beta chain is an unintended read in a library built for alpha chains; its size means little. This chain connects TRBV12-3 or TRBV12-4 to TRBJ1-2; the D gene is possibly TRBD1 (5 bases). The CDR3 totals 14 residues. The V end was cut by 4 bases, the J end by 8 bases, with 17 bases between. CDR3 nucleotides: TGTGCCAGCAGTTCTACCGGGACTAGAATCGGCTACACCTTC. Residues: CASSSTGTRIGYTF.